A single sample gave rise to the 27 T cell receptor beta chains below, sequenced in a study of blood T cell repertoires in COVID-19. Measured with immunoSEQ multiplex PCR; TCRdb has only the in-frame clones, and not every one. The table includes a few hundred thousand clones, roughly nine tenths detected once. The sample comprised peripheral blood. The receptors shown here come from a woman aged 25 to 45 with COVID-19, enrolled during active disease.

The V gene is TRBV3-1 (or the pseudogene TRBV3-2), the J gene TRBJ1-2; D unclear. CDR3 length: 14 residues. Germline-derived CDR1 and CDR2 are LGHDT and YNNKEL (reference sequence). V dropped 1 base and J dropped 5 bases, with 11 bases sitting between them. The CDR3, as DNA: TGTGCCAGCAGCCAAGTAGGCAGGAGGTATGGCTACACCTTC. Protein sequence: CASSQVGRRYGYTF.

The CDR3, as DNA: TGCGCCAGCAGCTTCCAAGCTAGCGGGGGGGCCTATGAGCAGTTCTTC. Translated: CASSFQASGGAYEQFF. The chain employs TRBV5-1 and TRBJ2-1, with 12 positions matching TRBD2. The CDR3 totals 16 residues. With 2 bases clipped from V and 8 bases from J, the junction kept 8 bases outside the gene matches. Germline V CDR1 and CDR2: SGHRS, YFSETQ.

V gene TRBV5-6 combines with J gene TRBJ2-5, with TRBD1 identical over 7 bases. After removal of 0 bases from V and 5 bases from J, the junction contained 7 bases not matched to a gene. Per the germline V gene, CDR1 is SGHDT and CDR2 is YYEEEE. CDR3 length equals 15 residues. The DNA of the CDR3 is TGTGCCAGCAGCTTGGGACAGGGTTGGAACGAGACCCAGTACTTC. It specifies CASSLGQGWNETQYF.

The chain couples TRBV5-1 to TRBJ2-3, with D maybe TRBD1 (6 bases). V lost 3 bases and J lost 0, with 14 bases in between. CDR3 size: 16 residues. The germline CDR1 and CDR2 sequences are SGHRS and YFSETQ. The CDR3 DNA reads TGCGCCAGCAGCTCCGAAGGGGGAGTGAGCACAGATACGCAGTATTTT. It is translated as CASSSEGGVSTDTQYF.

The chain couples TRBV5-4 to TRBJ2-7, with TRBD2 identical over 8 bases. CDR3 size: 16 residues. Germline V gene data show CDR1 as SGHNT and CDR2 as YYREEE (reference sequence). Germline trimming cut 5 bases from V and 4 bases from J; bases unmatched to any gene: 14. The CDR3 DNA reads TGTGCCAGCAGTTACCACCCGGGACTAGTAGATTACGAGCAGTACTTC. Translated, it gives CASSYHPGLVDYEQYF. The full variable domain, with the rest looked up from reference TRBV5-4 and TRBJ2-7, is ETGVTQSPTHLIKTRGQQVTLRCSSQSGHNTVSWYQQALGQGPQFIFQYYREEENGRGNFPPRFSGLQFPNYSSELNVNALELDDSALYLCASSYHPGLVDYEQYFGPGTRLTVT.

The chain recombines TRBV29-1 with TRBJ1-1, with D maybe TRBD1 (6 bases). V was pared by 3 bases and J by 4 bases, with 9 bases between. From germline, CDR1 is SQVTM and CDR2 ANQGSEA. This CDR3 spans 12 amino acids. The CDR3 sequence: CSVEQGSTEAFF. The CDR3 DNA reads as TGCAGCGTTGAGCAGGGGAGCACTGAAGCTTTCTTT.

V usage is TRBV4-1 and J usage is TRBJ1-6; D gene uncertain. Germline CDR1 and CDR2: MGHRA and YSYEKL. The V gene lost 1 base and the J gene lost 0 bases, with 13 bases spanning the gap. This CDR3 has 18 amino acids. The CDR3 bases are TGCGCCAGCAGCCAAGCATTGACTCAGAGCTCCTATAATTCACCCCTCCACTTT. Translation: CASSQALTQSSYNSPLHF.

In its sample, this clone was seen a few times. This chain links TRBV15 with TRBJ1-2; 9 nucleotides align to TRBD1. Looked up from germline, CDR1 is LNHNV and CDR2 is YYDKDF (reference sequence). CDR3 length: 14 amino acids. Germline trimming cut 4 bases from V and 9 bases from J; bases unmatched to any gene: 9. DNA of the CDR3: TGTGCCACCAGCAATGACAGGGGGATAACGAGCTACACCTTC. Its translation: CATSNDRGITSYTF.

The CDR3 sequence: CASSLYSRSYGYTF. For the CDR3, the DNA is TGCGCCAGCAGCTTGTATAGCAGAAGCTATGGCTACACCTTC. This chain links TRBV5-1 with TRBJ1-2; D call uncertain. The CDR3 runs to 14 residues. The germline V gene has CDR1 SGHRS and CDR2 YFSETQ. V gave up 1 base and J gave up 4 bases, with 11 bases separating them. Combining the CDR3 with reference TRBV5-1 and TRBJ1-2 gives the whole variable domain KAGVTQTPRYLIKTRGQQVTLSCSPISGHRSVSWYQQTPGQGLQFLFEYFSETQRNKGNFPGRFSGRQFSNSRSEMNVSTLELGDSALYLCASSLYSRSYGYTFGSGTRLTVV.

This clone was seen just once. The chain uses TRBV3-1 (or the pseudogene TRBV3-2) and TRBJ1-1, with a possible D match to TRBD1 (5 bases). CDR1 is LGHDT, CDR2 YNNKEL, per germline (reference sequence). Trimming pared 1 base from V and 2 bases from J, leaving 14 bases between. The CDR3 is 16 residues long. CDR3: CASSQATLGDNTEAFF. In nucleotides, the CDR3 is TGTGCCAGCAGCCAAGCGACTTTAGGGGATAACACTGAAGCTTTCTTT.

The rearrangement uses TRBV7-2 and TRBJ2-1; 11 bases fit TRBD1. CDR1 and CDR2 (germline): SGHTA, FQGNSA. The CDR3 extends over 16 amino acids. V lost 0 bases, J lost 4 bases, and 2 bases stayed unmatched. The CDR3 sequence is CASSLAGTGGYNEQFF. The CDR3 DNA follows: TGTGCCAGCAGCTTAGCAGGGACAGGGGGGTACAATGAGCAGTTCTTC.

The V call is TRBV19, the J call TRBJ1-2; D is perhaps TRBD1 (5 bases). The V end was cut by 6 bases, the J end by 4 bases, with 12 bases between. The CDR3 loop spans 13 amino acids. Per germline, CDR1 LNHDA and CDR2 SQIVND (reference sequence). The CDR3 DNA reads TGTGCCAGTAGCGCAGGGTCCGCCTATGGCTACACCTTC. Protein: CASSAGSAYGYTF.

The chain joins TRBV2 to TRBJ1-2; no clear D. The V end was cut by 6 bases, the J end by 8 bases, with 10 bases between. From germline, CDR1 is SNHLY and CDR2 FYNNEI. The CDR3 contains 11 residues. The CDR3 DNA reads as TGTGCCAGCAGGAGTGCGGGGGGCTACACCTTC. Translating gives CASRSAGGYTF.

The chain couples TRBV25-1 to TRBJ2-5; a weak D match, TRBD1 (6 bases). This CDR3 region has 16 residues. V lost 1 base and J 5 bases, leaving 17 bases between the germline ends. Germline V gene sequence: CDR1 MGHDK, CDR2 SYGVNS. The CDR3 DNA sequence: TGTGCCAGCAGTGAATTGGGCAGGGGTGTTCAGGAGACCCAGTACTTC. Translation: CASSELGRGVQETQYF.

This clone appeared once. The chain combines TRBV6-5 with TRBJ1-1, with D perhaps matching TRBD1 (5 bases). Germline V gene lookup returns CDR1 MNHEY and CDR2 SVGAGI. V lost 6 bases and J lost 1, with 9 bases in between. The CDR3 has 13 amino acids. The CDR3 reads CASRPTGNTEAFF. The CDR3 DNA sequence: TGTGCCAGCAGACCTACAGGGAACACTGAAGCTTTCTTT.

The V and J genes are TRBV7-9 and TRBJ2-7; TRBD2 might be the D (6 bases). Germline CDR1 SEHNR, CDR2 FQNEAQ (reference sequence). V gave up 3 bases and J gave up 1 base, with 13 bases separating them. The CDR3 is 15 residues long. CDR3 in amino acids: CASSFQGLTSYEQYF. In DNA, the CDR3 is TGTGCCAGCAGCTTTCAAGGACTAACTTCCTACGAGCAGTACTTC.

This chain's CDR3 is CASRDGGYYYGYTF. The CDR3 DNA follows: TGTGCCAGCAGGGATGGGGGGTATTACTATGGCTACACCTTC. The V call is TRBV6-4, the J call TRBJ1-2; TRBD1 is a possible D gene (5 bases). The germline CDR1 and CDR2 sequences are MRHNA and SNTAGT. The CDR3 sequence is 14 residues long. Between the trimmed V and J ends, which lost 6 bases and 3 bases, there was a span of 14 bases.

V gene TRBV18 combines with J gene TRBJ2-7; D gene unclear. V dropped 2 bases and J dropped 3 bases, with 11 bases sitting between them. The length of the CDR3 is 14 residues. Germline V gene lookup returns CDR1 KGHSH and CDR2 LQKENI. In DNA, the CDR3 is TGTGCCAGCTCACCATCAGTCGATCACTACGAGCAGTACTTC. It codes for CASSPSVDHYEQYF.

CDR3 coding DNA: TGTGCCAGCAGCCTGTCCCGTTCAGGGGGCGACGAGCAGTACTTC. Protein sequence: CASSLSRSGGDEQYF. The chain has TRBV7-6 and TRBJ2-7, with 8 bases lining up with TRBD1. The V segment lost 5 bases and the J segment 5 bases; nucleotides outside the gene matches: 11. The CDR3 is made up of 15 amino acids. The germline gives CDR1 SGHVS, CDR2 FNYEAQ.

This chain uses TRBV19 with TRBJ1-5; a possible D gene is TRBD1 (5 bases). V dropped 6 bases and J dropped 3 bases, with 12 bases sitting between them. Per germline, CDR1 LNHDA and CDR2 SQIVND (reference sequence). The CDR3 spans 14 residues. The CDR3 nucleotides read TGTGCCAGTAGAGCAGGGCAACTCAATCAGCCCCAGCATTTT. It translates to CASRAGQLNQPQHF.

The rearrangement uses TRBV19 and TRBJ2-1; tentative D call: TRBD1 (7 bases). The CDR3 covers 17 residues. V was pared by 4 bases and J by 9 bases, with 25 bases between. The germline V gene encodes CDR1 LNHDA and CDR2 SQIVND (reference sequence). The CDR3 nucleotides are TGTGCCAGTAGTAAAGGCGTGTCAGGGGGGCTTCCCCCTGAGCAGTTCTTC. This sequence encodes CASSKGVSGGLPPEQFF.

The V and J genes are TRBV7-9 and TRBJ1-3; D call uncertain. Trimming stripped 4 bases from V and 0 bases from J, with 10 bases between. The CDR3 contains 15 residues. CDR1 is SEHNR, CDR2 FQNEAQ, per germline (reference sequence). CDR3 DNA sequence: TGTGCCAGCAGCTACGGACTAAACTCTGGAAACACCATATATTTT. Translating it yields CASSYGLNSGNTIYF.

Written as DNA, the CDR3 is TGTGCCAGCAGTTTTCCAAGCGCTGAGACCTACGAGCAGTACTTC. It codes for CASSFPSAETYEQYF. The genes are TRBV28 and TRBJ2-7; D remains unclear. The CDR3 is made up of 15 amino acids. Germline CDR1 and CDR2: MDHEN and SYDVKM. V lost 3 bases and J 2 bases, leaving 14 bases between the germline ends.

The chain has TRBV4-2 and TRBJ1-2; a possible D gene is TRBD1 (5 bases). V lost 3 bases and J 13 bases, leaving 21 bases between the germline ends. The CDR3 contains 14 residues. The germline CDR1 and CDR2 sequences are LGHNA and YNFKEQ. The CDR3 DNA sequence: TGTGCCAGCAGCCACTACCTTGAAGCATGGGGCCGCACCTTC. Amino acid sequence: CASSHYLEAWGRTF.

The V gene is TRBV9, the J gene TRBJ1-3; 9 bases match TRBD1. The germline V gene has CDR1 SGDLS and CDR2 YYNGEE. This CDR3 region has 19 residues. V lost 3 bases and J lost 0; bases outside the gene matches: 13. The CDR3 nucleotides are TGTGCCAGCAGCGCAAATACCGGGACAGGGTCTCTCTCTGGAAACACCATATATTTT. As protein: CASSANTGTGSLSGNTIYF.

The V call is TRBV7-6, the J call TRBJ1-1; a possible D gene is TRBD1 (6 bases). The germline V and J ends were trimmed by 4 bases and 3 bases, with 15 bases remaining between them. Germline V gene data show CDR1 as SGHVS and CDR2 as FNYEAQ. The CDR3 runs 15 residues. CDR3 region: CASSSQGGMDTEAFF. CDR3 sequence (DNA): TGTGCCAGCAGCTCACAGGGTGGTATGGACACTGAAGCTTTCTTT.

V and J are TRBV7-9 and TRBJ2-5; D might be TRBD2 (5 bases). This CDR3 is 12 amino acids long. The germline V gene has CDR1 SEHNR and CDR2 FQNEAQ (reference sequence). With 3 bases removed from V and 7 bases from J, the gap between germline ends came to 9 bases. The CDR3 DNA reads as TGTGCCAGCAGCTTCGGGGTAACGACCCAGTACTTC. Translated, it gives CASSFGVTTQYF.